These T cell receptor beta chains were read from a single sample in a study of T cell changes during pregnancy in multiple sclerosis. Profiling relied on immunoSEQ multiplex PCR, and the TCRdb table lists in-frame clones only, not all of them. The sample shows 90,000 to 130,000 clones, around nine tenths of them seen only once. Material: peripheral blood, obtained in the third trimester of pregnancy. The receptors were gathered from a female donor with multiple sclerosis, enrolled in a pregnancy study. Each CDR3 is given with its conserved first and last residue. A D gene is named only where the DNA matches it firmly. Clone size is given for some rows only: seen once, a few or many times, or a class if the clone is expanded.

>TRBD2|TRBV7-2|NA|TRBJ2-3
TGTGCCAGCAGCTTAACGGGGGGGAGGACAGATACGCAGTATTTT
CASSLTGGRTDTQYF
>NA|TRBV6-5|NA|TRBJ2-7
TGTGCCAGCAGTTTCATCAGGGGTAGTCGCGGCTACGAGCAGTACTTC
CASSFIRGSRGYEQYF
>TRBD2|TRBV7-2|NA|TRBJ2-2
TGTGCCAGCAGTCGGACTAGCGGGAACCCCGGGGAGCTGTTTTTT
CASSRTSGNPGELFF
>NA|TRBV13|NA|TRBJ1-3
TGTGCCAGCCACAGCTTCGTCCAGGGAACTGCTGGAAACACCATATATTTT
CASHSFVQGTAGNTIYF
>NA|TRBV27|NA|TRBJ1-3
TGTGCCAGCAGGGAGGAGGGATCTGGAAACACCATATATTTT
CASREEGSGNTIYF
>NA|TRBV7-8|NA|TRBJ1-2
TGTGCCAGCAGCTTAGCGATATCAGTTTATGGCTACACCTTC
CASSLAISVYGYTF
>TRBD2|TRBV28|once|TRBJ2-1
TGTGCCAGCAGTTTTTGGACTAGCGGTAACAATGAGCAGTTCTTC
CASSFWTSGNNEQFF
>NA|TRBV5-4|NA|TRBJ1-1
TGTGCCAGCAGCTTGGGGAGCGTGAACACTGAAGCTTTCTTT
CASSLGSVNTEAFF
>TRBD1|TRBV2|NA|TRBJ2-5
TGTGCCAGCAGTTGGGACAGGGCAAAGACCCAGTACTTC
CASSWDRAKTQYF
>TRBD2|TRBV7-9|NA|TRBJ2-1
TGTGCCAGCAGCGTTGGGGCTAGCGGGTACAATGAGCAGTTCTTC
CASSVGASGYNEQFF
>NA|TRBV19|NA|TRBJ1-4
TGTGCCAGTTCAACTACTTCGGGGTTAAGTGAAAAACTGTTTTTT
CASSTTSGLSEKLFF
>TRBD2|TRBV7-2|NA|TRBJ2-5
TGTGCCAGCAGCTTAGCGGGGCGGGGGAGAGAGGAGACCCAGTACTTC
CASSLAGRGREETQYF
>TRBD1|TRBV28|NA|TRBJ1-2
TGTGCCAGCAGTTCTGGACAGGGCCACTATGGCTACACCTTC
CASSSGQGHYGYTF
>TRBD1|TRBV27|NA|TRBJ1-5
TGTGCCAGCAGTATGACAGGGGGCTATCAGCCCCAGCATTTT
CASSMTGGYQPQHF
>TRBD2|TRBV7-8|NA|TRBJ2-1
TGTGCCAGCGAGAAGGGCGGGAGTACCCCCTACAATGAGCAGTTCTTC
CASEKGGSTPYNEQFF
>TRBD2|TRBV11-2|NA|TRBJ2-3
TGTGCCAGCAGCTCACTAGCGGGGGGGCTCACAGATACGCAGTATTTT
CASSSLAGGLTDTQYF
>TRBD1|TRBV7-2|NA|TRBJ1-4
TGTGCCAGCAGCTTAGGGGACAGGGTCGGAGAAAAACTGTTTTTT
CASSLGDRVGEKLFF
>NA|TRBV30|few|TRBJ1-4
TGTGCCTGGAGTGCCCAGGGAGGTCACGAAAAACTGTTTTTT
CAWSAQGGHEKLFF
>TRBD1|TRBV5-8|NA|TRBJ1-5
TGTGCCAGCAGCTTGGCCGACAGGGCGGTCACTACCAATCAGCCCCAGCATTTT
CASSLADRAVTTNQPQHF
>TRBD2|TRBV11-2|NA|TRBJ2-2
TGTGCCAGCAGCTATTCCCCTAAGCGGGAGCACACCGGGGAGCTGTTTTTT
CASSYSPKREHTGELFF
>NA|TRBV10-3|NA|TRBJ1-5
TGTGCCATCAAGGGAGAGGACCCCCTCAATCAGCCCCAGCATTTT
CAIKGEDPLNQPQHF
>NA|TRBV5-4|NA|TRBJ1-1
TGTGCCAGCAGCCGGGGGGACACTGAAGCTTTCTTT
CASSRGDTEAFF
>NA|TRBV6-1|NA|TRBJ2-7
TGTGCCAGCAGCACCTACAGGGTTTACGAGCAGTACTTC
CASSTYRVYEQYF
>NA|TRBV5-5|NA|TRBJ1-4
TGTGCCAGCAGCCGGGATCTCGCTAATGAAAAACTGTTTTTT
CASSRDLANEKLFF
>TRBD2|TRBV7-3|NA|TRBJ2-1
TGTGCCAGCAGCTTAGCGGGAGATTTAAATGAGCAGTTCTTC
CASSLAGDLNEQFF
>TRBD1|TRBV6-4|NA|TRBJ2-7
TGTGCCAGCAGATTCGTGAAGACAGGGGATTCCTACGAGCAGTACTTC
CASRFVKTGDSYEQYF
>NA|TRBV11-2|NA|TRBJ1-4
TGTGCCAGCAGCTTACAGGGTGGAACTAATGAAAAACTGTTTTTT
CASSLQGGTNEKLFF
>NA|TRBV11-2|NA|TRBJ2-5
TGTGCCAGCAGCTTAACGGGGAGCCAAGAGACCCAGTACTTC
CASSLTGSQETQYF
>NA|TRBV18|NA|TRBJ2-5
TGTGCCAGCTCACCACCGACACATCCGGTGCCCGAGACCCAGTACTTC
CASSPPTHPVPETQYF
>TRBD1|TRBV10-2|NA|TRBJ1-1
TGCGCCAGCAAGGACAGGGCGAACACTGAAGCTTTCTTT
CASKDRANTEAFF
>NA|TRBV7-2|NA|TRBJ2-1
TGTGCCAGCAGCTTCATGCTGGGAGCATCCTACAATGAGCAGTTCTTC
CASSFMLGASYNEQFF
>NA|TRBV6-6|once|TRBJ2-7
TGTGCCAGCAGCCCTCTCACACCCTACGAGCAGTACTTC
CASSPLTPYEQYF
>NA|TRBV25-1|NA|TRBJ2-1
TGTGCCAGCAGTGAATTGGGGGGAAGCAATGAGCAGTTCTTC
CASSELGGSNEQFF
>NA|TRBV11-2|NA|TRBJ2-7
TGTGCCAGCAGCTTAGATCGGAGGAGCGAGCAGTACTTC
CASSLDRRSEQYF
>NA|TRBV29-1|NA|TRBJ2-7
TGCAGCGTTTGGCTGAACTACGAGCAGTACTTC
CSVWLNYEQYF
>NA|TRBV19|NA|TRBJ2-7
TGTGCCAGTAGTATTATGGACAGAAGCTACGAGCAGTACTTC
CASSIMDRSYEQYF
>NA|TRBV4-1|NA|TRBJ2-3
TGCGCCAGCAGAGGCTTAGCGACAGATACGCAGTATTTT
CASRGLATDTQYF
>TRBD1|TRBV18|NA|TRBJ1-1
TGTGCCAGCTCACCCGCGGGACAGATGAACACTGAAGCTTTCTTT
CASSPAGQMNTEAFF
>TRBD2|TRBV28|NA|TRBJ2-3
TGTGCCAGCAGTTTCCTAGCGGGAGGTATCGATACGCAGTATTTT
CASSFLAGGIDTQYF